The present T cell receptor (beta chain) was sequenced within a study of Graves' ophthalmopathy and Graves' hyperthyroidism. This CDR3 is built from 16 residues. Germline V lookup: CDR1 KGHDR, CDR2 SFDVKD. After removal of 2 bases from V and 2 bases from J, the junction contained 5 bases not matched to a gene. RNA transcripts served as template for amplifying TCR beta CDR3 sequences. First-round RT-PCR employed HTBI primers, with a second-round multiplex PCR after it. Each CDR3 protein gets one entry after TCRdb re-called the multiplex PCR reads with MiXCR. The sample records 600,000 to 650,000 distinct CDR3 sequences, about 24% being singletons. The PBMCs used were ones drawn from about 9.3 ml of fresh peripheral blood. This clonotype was observed at least ten times. What it recognizes is unknown. Study observations and caveats: A classifier, a 13-signature model, separated ophthalmopathy from stable hyperthyroidism with nearly 90% sensitivity and approximately 81% specificity. Its predictions of ophthalmopathy progression gave the model 55% to 71% sensitivity and approximately 72% specificity.

The TCR originated in a woman aged 18-30 years with stable Graves' hyperthyroidism. Some clones in this sample may be carry-over from other donors' samples. The chain recombines TRBV24-1 with TRBJ2-5; TRBD2 agrees at 9 bases. The sequenced material came from peripheral blood. CDR3 coding DNA: TGTGCCACCAGTGATTCTCCCAGCGGGGGGCAAGAGACCCAGTACTTC. The encoded protein is CATSDSPSGGQETQYF.